The T cell receptor (beta chain) described here comes from a study of blood T cells in healthy people across ages. Study findings and constraints: Not knowing donor CMV status may have confounded expanded clonotype changes. The lack of PBMC sorting stopped any conclusive naive versus antigen-experienced comparison.

A sample-barcoded 5' primer and a J-beta primer mix were used in a second PCR of roughly 7 to 11 cycles. All cDNA molecules were each tagged by a template-switch adaptor with 12 random nucleotides. TCRdb analysed the 5' RACE reads with MiXCR anew, one entry per CDR3 protein. Seen here are 600,000 to 1,000,000 distinct CDR3 sequences, over 45% observed once, and the top ten hold 22%. Germline V gene sequence: CDR1 MNHEY, CDR2 SVGAGI. The CDR3 contains 14 residues. Deletions cut 2 bases from V and 2 bases from J, with 10 bases between. Each donor was a healthy Caucasian individual from Russia, aged roughly 6 to 95. In regard to this clonotype: As yet, its antigen is unknown.

The sample comprised blood. The receptor's source is a man aged 25 to 40 in good health. The V and J genes are TRBV6-5 and TRBJ2-7; D gene ambiguous. CDR3 protein: CASSYSSYTYEQYF. The CDR3 DNA sequence: TGTGCCAGCAGTTACAGTAGTTATACCTACGAGCAGTACTTC.